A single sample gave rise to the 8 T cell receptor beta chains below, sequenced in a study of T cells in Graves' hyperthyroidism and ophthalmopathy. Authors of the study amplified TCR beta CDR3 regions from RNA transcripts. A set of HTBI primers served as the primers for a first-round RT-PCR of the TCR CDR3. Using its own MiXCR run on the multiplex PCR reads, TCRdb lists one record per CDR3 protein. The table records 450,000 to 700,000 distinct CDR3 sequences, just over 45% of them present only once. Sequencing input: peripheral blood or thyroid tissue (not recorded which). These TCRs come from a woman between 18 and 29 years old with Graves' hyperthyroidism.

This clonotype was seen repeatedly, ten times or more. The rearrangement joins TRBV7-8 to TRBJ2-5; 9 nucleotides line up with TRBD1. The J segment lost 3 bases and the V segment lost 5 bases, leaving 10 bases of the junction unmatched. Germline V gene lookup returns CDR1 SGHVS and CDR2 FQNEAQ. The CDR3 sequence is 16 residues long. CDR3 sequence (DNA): TGTGCCAGCAGCCTGGGATTGGGACAGGGAAAAGAGACCCAGTACTTC. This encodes CASSLGLGQGKETQYF.

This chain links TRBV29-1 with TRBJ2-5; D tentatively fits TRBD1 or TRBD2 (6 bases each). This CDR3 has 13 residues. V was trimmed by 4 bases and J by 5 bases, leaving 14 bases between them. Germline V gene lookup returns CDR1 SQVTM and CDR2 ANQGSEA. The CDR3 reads CSVVSGASETQYF. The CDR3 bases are TGCAGCGTTGTCTCGGGGGCTTCGGAGACCCAGTACTTC.

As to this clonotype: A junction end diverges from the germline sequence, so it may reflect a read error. The DNA of the CDR3 is TGTGCCAGCGACGGGGGGGCTGGCGCTTTCTTC. Translating it yields CASDGGAGAFF. The V gene is TRBV12-3 or TRBV12-4, the J gene TRBJ1-1; possibly TRBD1 for D (6 bases). The CDR3 covers 11 residues.

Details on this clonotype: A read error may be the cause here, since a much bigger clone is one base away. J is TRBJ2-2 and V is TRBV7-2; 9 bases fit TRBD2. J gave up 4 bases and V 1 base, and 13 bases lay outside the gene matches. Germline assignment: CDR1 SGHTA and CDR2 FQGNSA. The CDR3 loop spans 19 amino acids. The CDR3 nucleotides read TGTGCCAGCAGCTTAGATTTTTGGCTAGCGGGGAGTAGCACCGGGGAGCTGTTTTTT. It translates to CASSLDFWLAGSSTGELFF.

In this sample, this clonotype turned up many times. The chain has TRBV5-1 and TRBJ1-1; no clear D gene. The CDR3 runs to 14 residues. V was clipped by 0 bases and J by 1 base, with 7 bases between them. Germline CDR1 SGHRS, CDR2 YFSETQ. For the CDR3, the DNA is TGCGCCAGCAGCTTGGTTCCACAGAACACTGAAGCTTTCTTT. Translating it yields CASSLVPQNTEAFF.

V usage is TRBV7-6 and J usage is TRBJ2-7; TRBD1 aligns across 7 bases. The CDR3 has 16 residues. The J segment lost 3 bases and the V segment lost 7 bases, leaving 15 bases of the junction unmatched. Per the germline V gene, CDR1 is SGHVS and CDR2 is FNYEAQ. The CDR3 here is CASTSDRRQGRYEQYF. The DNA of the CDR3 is TGTGCCAGCACCAGTGATCGGAGACAGGGACGCTACGAGCAGTACTTC.

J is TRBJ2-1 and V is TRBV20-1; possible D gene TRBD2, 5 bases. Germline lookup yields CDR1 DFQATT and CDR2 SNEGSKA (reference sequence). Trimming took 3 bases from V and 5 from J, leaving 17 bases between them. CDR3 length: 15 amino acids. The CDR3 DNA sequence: TGCAGTGCTAGTACCGGGATCCGCGGTCACAATGAGCAGTTCTTC. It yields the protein CSASTGIRGHNEQFF.

The CDR3 reads CATSTNSGVYGYTF. For the CDR3, the DNA is TGTGCCACCAGCACTAACTCGGGAGTCTATGGCTACACCTTC. V and J are TRBV15 and TRBJ1-2; no clear D gene. V gave up 4 bases and J gave up 4 bases, with 13 bases separating them. There are 14 residues in the CDR3. Looked up from germline, CDR1 is LNHNV and CDR2 is YYDKDF (reference sequence).